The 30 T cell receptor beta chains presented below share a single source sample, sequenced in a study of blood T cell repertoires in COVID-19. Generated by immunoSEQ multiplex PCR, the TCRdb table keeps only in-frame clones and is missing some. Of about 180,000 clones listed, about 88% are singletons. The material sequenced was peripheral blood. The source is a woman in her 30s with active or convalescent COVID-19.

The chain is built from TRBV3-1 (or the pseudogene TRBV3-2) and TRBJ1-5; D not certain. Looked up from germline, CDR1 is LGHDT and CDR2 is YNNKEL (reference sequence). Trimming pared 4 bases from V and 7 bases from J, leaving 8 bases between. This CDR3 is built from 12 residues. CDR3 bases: TGTGCCAGCAGCCTCGGAGAGCAGCCCCAGCATTTT. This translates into CASSLGEQPQHF.

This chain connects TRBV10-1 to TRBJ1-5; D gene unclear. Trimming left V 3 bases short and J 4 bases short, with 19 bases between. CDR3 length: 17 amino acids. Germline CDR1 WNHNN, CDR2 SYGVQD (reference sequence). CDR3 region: CASSEKGATRRNQPQHF. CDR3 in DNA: TGCGCCAGCAGTGAAAAGGGAGCGACTCGTAGGAATCAGCCCCAGCATTTT.

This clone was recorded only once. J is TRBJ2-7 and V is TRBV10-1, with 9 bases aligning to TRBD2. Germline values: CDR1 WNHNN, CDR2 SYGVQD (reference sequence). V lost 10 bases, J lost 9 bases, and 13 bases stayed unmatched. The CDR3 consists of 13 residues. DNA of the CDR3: TGCGCCACACGGGCTAGCGGGACGGTAGTGCAGTACTTC. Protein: CATRASGTVVQYF.

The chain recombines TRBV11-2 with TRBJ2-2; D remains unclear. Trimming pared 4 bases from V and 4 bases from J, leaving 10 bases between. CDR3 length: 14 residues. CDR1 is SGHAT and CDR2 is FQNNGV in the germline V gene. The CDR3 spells CASSSTYGTGELFF. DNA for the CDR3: TGTGCCAGCAGCTCCACCTATGGCACCGGGGAGCTGTTTTTT.

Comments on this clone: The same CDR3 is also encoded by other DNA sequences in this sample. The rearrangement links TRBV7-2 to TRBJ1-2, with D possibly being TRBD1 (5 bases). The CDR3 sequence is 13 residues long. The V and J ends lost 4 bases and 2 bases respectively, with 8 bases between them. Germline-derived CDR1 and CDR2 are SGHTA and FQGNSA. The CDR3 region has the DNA TGTGCCAGCAGCTCCAGGGCGAACTATGGCTACACCTTC. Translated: CASSSRANYGYTF.

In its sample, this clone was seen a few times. CDR3 loop: CATREPGTLQETQYF. For the CDR3, the DNA is TGTGCCACCCGAGAACCCGGGACTCTCCAAGAGACCCAGTACTTC. The chain has TRBV27 and TRBJ2-5; a possible D gene is TRBD2 (6 bases). Deletions cut 10 bases from V and 1 base from J, with 19 bases between. Looked up from germline, CDR1 is MNHEY and CDR2 is SMNVEV (reference sequence). The length of the CDR3 is 15 residues.

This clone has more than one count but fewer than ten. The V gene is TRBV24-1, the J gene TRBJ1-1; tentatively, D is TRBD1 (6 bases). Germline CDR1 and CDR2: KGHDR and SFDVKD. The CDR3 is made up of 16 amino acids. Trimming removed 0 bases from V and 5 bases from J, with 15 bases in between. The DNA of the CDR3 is TGTGCCACCAGTGATTTGCGTTGGGGGCAGGGTACTGAAGCTTTCTTT. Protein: CATSDLRWGQGTEAFF.

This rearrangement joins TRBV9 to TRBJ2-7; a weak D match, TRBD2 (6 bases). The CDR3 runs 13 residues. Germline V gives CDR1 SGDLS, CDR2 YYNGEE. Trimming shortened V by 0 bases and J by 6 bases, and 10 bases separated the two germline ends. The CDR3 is CASSVVHSGEQYF. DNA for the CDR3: TGTGCCAGCAGCGTAGTCCATAGCGGCGAGCAGTACTTC. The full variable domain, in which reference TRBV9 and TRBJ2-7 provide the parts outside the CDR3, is DSGVTQTPKHLITATGQRVTLRCSPRSGDLSVYWYQQSLDQGLQFLIQYYNGEERAKGNILERFSAQQFPDLHSELNLSSLELGDSALYFCASSVVHSGEQYFGPGTRLTVT.

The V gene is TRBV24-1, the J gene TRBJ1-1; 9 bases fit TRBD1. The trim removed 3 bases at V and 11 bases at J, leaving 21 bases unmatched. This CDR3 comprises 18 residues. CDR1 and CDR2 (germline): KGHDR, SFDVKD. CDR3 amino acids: CATSDTLQGAPPTPGAFF. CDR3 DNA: TGTGCCACCAGTGATACTTTACAGGGGGCACCTCCAACTCCTGGGGCTTTCTTT.

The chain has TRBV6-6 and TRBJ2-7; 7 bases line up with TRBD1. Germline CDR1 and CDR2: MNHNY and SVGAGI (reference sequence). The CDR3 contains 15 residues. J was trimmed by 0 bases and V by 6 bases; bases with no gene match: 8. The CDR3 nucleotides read TGTGCCAGCAGACAACCGGGACAGAGCTCCTACGAGCAGTACTTC. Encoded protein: CASRQPGQSSYEQYF.

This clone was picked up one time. For the CDR3, the DNA is TGTGCCAGCAGCTTAGCCACGGGGGGGGAGCAGTACTTC. It encodes CASSLATGGEQYF. The gene calls are TRBV7-2 and TRBJ2-7; 8 nucleotides align to TRBD2. This CDR3 comprises 13 residues. CDR1 is SGHTA, CDR2 FQGNSA, per germline. J gave up 7 bases and V 0 bases, and 2 bases lay outside the gene matches.

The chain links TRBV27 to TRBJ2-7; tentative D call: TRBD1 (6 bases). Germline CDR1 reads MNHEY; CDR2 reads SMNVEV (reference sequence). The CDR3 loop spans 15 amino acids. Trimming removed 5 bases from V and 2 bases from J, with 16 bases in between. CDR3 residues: CASSPAGTTTYEQYF. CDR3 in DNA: TGTGCCAGCAGTCCAGCCGGGACAACTACCTACGAGCAGTACTTC.

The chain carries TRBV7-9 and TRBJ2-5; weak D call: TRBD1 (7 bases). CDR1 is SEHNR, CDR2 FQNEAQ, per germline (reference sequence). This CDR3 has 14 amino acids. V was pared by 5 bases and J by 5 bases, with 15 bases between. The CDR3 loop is CASSREGAGETQYF. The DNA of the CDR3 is TGTGCCAGCAGCAGAGAGGGGGCGGGGGAGACCCAGTACTTC.

The DNA of the CDR3 is TGTGCCAGCAGCCCTTTAATACAGGGGGCGAGAGAAGCTTTCTTT. Translation: CASSPLIQGAREAFF. The chain carries TRBV3-1 (or the pseudogene TRBV3-2) and TRBJ1-1, with TRBD1 matching over 9 bases. The length of the CDR3 is 15 residues. Unmatched junction bases numbered 11, after V lost 4 bases and J lost 8 bases. Germline V gene data show CDR1 as LGHDT and CDR2 as YNNKEL (reference sequence).

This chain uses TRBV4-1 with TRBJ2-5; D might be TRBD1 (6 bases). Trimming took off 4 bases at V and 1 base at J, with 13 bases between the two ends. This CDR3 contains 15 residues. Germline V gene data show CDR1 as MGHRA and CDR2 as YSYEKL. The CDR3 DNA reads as TGCGCCAGCAGCCTGCTAGGACAGCCCCAAGAGACCCAGTACTTC. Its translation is CASSLLGQPQETQYF.

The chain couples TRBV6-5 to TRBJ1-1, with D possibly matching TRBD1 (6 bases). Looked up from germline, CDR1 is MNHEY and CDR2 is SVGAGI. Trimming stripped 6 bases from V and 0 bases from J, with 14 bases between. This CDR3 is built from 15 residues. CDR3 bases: TGTGCCAGCAGAGGCCAGGACAGTATGAACACTGAAGCTTTCTTT. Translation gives CASRGQDSMNTEAFF.

For the CDR3, the DNA is TGTGCCAGCAGTTACTCCGCGGACACTGAAGCTTTCTTT. It translates to CASSYSADTEAFF. The rearrangement links TRBV6-5 to TRBJ1-1; D is ambiguous. Germline CDR1 reads MNHEY; CDR2 reads SVGAGI. The CDR3 extends over 13 amino acids. Deletions cut 0 bases from V and 3 bases from J, with 5 bases between.

The CDR3 region has the DNA TGTGCCAGTAGTAGAGAGCGGGAGGGGAAGTTCTTC. This sequence encodes CASSREREGKFF. The chain couples TRBV19 to TRBJ2-1; 10 bases align to TRBD2. V lost 4 bases and J lost 14; bases outside the gene matches: 5. Per germline, CDR1 LNHDA and CDR2 SQIVND (reference sequence). The CDR3 length is 12 residues.

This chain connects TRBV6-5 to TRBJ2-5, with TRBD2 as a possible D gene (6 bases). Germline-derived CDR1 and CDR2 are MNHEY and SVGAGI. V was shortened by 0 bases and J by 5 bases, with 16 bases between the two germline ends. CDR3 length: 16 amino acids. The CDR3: CASSYSLGAGIETQYF. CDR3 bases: TGTGCCAGCAGTTACTCACTTGGGGCGGGAATTGAGACCCAGTACTTC.

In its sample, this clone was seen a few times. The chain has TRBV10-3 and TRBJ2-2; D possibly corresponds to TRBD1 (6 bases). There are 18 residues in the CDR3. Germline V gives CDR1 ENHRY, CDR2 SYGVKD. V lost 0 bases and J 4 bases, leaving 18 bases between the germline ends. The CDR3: CAISESKGPQGLTGELFF. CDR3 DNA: TGTGCCATCAGTGAGTCTAAAGGACCCCAGGGGCTCACCGGGGAGCTGTTTTTT.

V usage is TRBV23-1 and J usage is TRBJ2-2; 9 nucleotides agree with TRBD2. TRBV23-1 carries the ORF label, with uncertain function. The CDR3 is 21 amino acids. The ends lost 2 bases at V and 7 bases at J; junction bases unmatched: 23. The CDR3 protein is CASSQADSRGGLEMGSGELFF. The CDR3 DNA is TGCGCCAGCAGTCAAGCAGACTCGCGGGGGGGCCTGGAGATGGGCAGCGGGGAGCTGTTTTTT.

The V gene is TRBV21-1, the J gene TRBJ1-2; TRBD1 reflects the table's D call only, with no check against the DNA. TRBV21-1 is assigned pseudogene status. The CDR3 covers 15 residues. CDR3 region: CASFRPGQGLYGYTF. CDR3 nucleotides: TGTGCCAGCTTCCGCCCGGGACAGGGTCTATATGGCTACACCTTC.

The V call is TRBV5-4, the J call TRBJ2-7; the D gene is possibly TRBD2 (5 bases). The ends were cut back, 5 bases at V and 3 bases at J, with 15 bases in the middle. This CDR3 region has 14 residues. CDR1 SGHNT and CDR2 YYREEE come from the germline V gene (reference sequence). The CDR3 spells CASRDPSRLYEQYF. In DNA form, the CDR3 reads TGTGCCAGCAGGGACCCTAGCAGACTCTACGAGCAGTACTTC. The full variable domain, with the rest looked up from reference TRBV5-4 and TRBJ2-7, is ETGVTQSPTHLIKTRGQQVTLRCSSQSGHNTVSWYQQALGQGPQFIFQYYREEENGRGNFPPRFSGLQFPNYSSELNVNALELDDSALYLCASRDPSRLYEQYFGPGTRLTVT.

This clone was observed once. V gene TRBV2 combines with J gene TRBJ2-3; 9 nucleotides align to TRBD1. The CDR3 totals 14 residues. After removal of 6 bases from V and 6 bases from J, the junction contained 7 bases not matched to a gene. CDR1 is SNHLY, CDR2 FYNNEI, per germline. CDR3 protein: CASRQQGAVDTQYF. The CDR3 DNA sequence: TGTGCCAGCAGGCAACAGGGGGCCGTGGATACGCAGTATTTT.

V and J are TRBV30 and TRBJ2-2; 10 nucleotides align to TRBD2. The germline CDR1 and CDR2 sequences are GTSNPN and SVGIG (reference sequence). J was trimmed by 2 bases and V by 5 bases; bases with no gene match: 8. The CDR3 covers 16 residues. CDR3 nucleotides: TGTGCCTGGGCAGCGGGGGGGCCCTCTAACACCGGGGAGCTGTTTTTT. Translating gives CAWAAGGPSNTGELFF.

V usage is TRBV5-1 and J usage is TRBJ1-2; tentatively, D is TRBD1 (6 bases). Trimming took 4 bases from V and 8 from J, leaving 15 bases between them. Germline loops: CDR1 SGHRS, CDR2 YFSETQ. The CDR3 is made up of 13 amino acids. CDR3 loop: CASSEAGTLGYTF. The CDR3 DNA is TGCGCCAGCAGCGAAGCAGGGACACTGGGCTACACCTTC.

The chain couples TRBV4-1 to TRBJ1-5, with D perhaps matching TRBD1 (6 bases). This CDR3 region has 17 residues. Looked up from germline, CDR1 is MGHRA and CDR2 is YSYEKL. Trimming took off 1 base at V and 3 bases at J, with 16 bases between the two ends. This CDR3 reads CASSQAPGTKTNQPQHF. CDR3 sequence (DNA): TGCGCCAGCAGCCAAGCTCCCGGGACAAAAACCAATCAGCCCCAGCATTTT.

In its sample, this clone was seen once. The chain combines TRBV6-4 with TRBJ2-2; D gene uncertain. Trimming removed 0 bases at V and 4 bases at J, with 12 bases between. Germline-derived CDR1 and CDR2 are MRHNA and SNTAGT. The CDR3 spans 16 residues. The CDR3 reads CASSDSTHGFTGELFF. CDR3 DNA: TGTGCCAGCAGTGACTCGACCCACGGGTTCACCGGGGAGCTGTTTTTT.

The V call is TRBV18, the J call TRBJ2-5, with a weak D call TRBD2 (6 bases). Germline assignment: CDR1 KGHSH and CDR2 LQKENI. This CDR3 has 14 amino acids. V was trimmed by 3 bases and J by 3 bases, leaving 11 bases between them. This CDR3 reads CASSPQGLEETQYF. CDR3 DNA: TGTGCCAGCTCACCCCAGGGACTGGAAGAGACCCAGTACTTC.

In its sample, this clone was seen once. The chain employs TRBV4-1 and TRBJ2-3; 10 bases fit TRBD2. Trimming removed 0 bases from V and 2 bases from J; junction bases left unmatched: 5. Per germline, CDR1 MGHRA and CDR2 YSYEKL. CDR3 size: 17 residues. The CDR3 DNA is TGCGCCAGCAGCCAAGATGAGCGGGGGGGGGTCACAGATACGCAGTATTTT. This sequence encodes CASSQDERGGVTDTQYF.